The 3 T cell receptor beta chains below come from one sample, sequenced in a study of blood T cell repertoires in COVID-19. The repertoire was sequenced with immunoSEQ multiplex PCR; TCRdb's copy has only in-frame clones and lacks some. This sample has over 200,000 clones; roughly four fifths occur once, and the top ten carry less than 2%. The sample was PBMCs or T cells enriched from blood (not recorded which). The receptors here all came from a man in his 60s who had recovered from COVID-19.

The chain is built from TRBV18 and TRBJ1-2, with D possibly TRBD1 on 5 matching bases. The CDR3 extends over 15 amino acids. Looked up from germline, CDR1 is KGHSH and CDR2 is LQKENI. Trimming pared 2 bases from V and 8 bases from J, leaving 18 bases between. The CDR3 loop reads CASSPIQGPGEGYTF. As DNA, the CDR3 is TGTGCCAGCTCACCAATTCAGGGACCGGGGGAAGGCTACACCTTC.

V and J are TRBV27 and TRBJ1-1; D not resolved. V was clipped by 8 bases and J by 1 base, with 17 bases between them. CDR3 length: 15 residues. Per the germline V gene, CDR1 is MNHEY and CDR2 is SMNVEV (reference sequence). CDR3 residues: CASLPLLAGNTEAFF. The CDR3 bases are TGTGCCAGCCTCCCCTTACTTGCAGGGAACACTGAAGCTTTCTTT.

The chain employs TRBV7-2 and TRBJ1-3; D ambiguous. The CDR3 has 16 residues. Germline V lookup: CDR1 SGHTA, CDR2 FQGNSA. V was clipped by 1 base and J by 0 bases, with 10 bases between them. CDR3 residues: CASSLEGDYSGNTIYF. Here the CDR3 DNA reads TGTGCCAGCAGCTTAGAGGGCGACTACTCTGGAAACACCATATATTTT.